The source of this T cell receptor beta chain is a study of regulatory T cells in long-lasting Graves disease. The sample holds a few counts of this clonotype. The antigen is undetermined. Time point meaning: persistent/refractory GD, antithyroid drugs over 5 years with positive TRAb. The TCR library used RNA extracted from PBMCs. Clinicians diagnosed Graves' disease using American Thyroid Association guidelines. General observations from the study: Persistent cases favored TRBV28, TRBJ1-2 and TRBJ2-5. Thyroid tissue went unstudied; only peripheral blood was examined.

Building of the TCR beta libraries involved iRepertoire HTBI primers and Arm-PCR of CDR3 regions. In the authors' workflow: Identified across the samples were approximately 60 TRBV segments and roughly 13 TRBJ segments. TCRdb re-derived calls from the multiplex PCR reads in MiXCR, one entry per CDR3 protein. It is TCRdb's table, rather than the study itself, that gives the V and J calls and clone size. The top ten hold around 42% of the sample, which has over 650,000 distinct CDR3 sequences, approximately 29% seen once. V was pared by 0 bases and J by 6 bases, with 5 bases of the junction left unmatched. Germline lookup yields CDR1 SGHRS and CDR2 YFSETQ. This CDR3 contains 16 residues.

Sequenced here: peripheral blood mononuclear cells (PBMCs), sampled when the disease was refractory, from a patient treated with antithyroid drugs. The chain has TRBV5-1 and TRBJ2-7; TRBD2 matches 14 bases. The origin of this receptor is a female donor with Graves disease. The DNA of the CDR3 is TGCGCCAGCAGCTTGGAGGGACTAGCGGGAGTTGGCGAGCAGTACTTC. It encodes CASSLEGLAGVGEQYF.